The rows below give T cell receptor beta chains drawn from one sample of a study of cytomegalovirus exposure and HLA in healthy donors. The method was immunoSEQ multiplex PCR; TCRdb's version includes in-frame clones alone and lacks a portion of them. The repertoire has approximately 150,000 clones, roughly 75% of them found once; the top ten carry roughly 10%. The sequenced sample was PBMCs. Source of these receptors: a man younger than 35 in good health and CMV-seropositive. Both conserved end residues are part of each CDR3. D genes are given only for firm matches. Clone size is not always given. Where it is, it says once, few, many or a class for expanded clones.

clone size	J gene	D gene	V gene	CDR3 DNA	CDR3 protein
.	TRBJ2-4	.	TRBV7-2	TGTGCCAGCAGCTTCCTCACCGGGACTCCGGTTTTC	CASSFLTGTPVF
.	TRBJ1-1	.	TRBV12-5	TGTGCTAGTGGTTTGTCCATCCCCGGGGCTGAAGCTTTCTTT	CASGLSIPGAEAFF
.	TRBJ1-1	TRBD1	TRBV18	TGTGCCAGCTCACAGGGGACAGGGGCTGAAGCTTTCTTT	CASSQGTGAEAFF
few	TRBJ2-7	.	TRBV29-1	TGCAGCGTTGAAGACGGGGGAACAGCCTACGAGCAGTACTTC	CSVEDGGTAYEQYF
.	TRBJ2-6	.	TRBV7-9	TGTGCCAGCAGCTCGAACAGGGCCCGATCTGGGGCCAACGTCCTGACTTTC	CASSSNRARSGANVLTF
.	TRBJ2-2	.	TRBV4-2	TGTGCCAGCAGCCAAGAGCAGGCCGGGGAGCTGTTTTTT	CASSQEQAGELFF
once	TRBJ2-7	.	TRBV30	TGTGCCTGGAGCGGAGCCTTGGAAGGGGGCGAGCAGTACTTC	CAWSGALEGGEQYF
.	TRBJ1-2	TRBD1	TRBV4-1	TGCGCCAGCAGCCAAGACTGGGGGGACAGGGATCTTTGTGGCTACACCTTC	CASSQDWGDRDLCGYTF
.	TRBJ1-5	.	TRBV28	TGTGCCAGCAGGGGGGGGCAGGGGTTCGAATCCCAGCATTTT	CASRGGQGFESQHF
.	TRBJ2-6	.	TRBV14	TGTGCCAGCAGCCAAGGTGTTTTAAGAGGGGGGGCTGGGGCCAACGTCCTGACTTTC	CASSQGVLRGGAGANVLTF
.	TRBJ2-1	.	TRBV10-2	TGCGCCAGCAGTGGAGGGTTCTATGAGCAGTTCTTC	CASSGGFYEQFF
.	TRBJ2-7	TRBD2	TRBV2	TGTGCCAGCAAAAGCGGGGGGACCTACGAGCAGTACTTC	CASKSGGTYEQYF
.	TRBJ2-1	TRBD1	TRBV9	TGTGCCAGCGGGGTACCGGGACAGCTCTACAATGAGCAGTTCTTC	CASGVPGQLYNEQFF
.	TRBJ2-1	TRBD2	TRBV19	TGTGCCACCAACGGGGGACTAGCGGCGAATGAGCAGTTCTTC	CATNGGLAANEQFF
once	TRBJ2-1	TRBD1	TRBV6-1	TGTGCCAGCAGCACAGACAGGGGCAATACGAATGAGCAGTTCTTC	CASSTDRGNTNEQFF
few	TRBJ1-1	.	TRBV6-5	TGTGCCACCCTATTGAACACTGAAGCTTTCTTT	CATLLNTEAFF
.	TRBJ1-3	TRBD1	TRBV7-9	TGTGCCAGCAGCTACCAGCAGGGGGTGAAGCAAAACACCATATATTTT	CASSYQQGVKQNTIYF
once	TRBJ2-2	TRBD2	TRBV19	TGTGCCAGTAGTTCGGTTGGGACTACCTTTACCGGGGAGCTGTTTTTT	CASSSVGTTFTGELFF
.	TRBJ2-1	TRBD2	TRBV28	TGTGCCAGCAGTGGGACTAGCGGGATTTTTGAGCAGTTCTTC	CASSGTSGIFEQFF
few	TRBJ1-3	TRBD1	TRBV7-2	TGTGCCAGCAGCTGGAGTCCGGGACAGGGGCGAAACACCATATATTTT	CASSWSPGQGRNTIYF
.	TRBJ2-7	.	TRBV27	TGTGCCAGCAGTGTAAGAGTGCCCCGATCCACTACCTCCTACGAGCAGTACTTC	CASSVRVPRSTTSYEQYF
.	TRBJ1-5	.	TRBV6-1	TGTGCCAGCAGTGAAGGTCGGCCCCAGCATTTT	CASSEGRPQHF
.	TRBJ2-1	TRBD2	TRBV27	TGTGCCAGCAGTTTAGTGGCTAGCGGGCGAAATGAGCAGTTCTTC	CASSLVASGRNEQFF
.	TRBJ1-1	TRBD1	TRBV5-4	TGTGCCAGCAGCCCGGACAGGGCAGAAGCTTTCTTT	CASSPDRAEAFF
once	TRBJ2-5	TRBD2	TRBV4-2	TGTGCCAGCAGCCAGTACCCTAGCGGGGGCCAAGAGACCCAGTACTTC	CASSQYPSGGQETQYF
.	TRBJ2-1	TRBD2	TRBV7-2	TGTGCCAGCAGCCCACTGGCGGGAGGCCTGGCGGCCGGGCAGTTCTTC	CASSPLAGGLAAGQFF
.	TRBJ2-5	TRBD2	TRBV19	TGTGCCAGTAGTCCCCGACTAGCGGGAGCGGGAGAGACCCAGTACTTC	CASSPRLAGAGETQYF
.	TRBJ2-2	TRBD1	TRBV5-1	TGCGCCAGCAGCCCGGGACAGGGGACCGGGGAGCTGTTTTTT	CASSPGQGTGELFF
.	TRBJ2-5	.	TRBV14	TGTGCCAGCAGCGGAGTCCCCCGGGGAGAGACCCAGTACTTC	CASSGVPRGETQYF
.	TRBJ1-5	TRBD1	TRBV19	TGTGCCAGTAGAGCGGGACAGGGCTGGCCCCAGCATTTT	CASRAGQGWPQHF
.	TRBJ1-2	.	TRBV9	TGTGCCAGCAGCACCCGTAGTGGTTACACCTTC	CASSTRSGYTF
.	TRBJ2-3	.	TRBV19	TGTGCCAGTAGCTCCGCCGGGTCATACACAGATACGCAGTATTTT	CASSSAGSYTDTQYF
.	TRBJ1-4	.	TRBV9	TGTGCCAGCAGCGTAGGAGATGAAAAACTGTTTTTT	CASSVGDEKLFF
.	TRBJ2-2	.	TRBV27	TGTGCCAGCAGTTTACGGCGGGTCAAATTTGCCGGGGAGCTGTTTTTT	CASSLRRVKFAGELFF
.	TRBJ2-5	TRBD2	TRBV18	TGTGCCAGCTCACCAGGCGCGGGGGATCAAGAGACCCAGTACTTC	CASSPGAGDQETQYF
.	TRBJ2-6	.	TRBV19	TGTGCCAGTAGTATTTGGTCGAGGGCTGGGGCCAACGTCCTGACTTTC	CASSIWSRAGANVLTF
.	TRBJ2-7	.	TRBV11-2	TGTGCCAGCAGCTTAGAACTATCCTACGAGCAGTACTTC	CASSLELSYEQYF